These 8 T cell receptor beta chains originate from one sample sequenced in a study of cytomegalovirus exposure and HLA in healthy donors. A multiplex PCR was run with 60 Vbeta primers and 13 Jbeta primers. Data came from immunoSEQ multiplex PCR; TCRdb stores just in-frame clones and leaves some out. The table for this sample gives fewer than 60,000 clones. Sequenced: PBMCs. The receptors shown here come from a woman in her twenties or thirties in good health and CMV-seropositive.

DNA of the CDR3: TGTGCCAGCAGTGATCTATCGTGGCGGGAGGCGCGGAATGAGCAGTTCTTC. Protein product: CASSDLSWREARNEQFF. The rearrangement links TRBV2 to TRBJ2-1, with 8 positions matching TRBD2. This CDR3 contains 17 residues. Germline values: CDR1 SNHLY, CDR2 FYNNEI. V shed 3 bases and J 7 bases; nucleotides not matched to a gene: 14.

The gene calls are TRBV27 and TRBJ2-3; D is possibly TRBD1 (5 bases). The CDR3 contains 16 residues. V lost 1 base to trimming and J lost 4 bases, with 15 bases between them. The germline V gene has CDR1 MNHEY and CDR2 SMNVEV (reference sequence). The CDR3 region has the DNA TGTGCCAGCAGTTTATGGAATATAGGGGTACCAGATACGCAGTATTTT. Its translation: CASSLWNIGVPDTQYF.

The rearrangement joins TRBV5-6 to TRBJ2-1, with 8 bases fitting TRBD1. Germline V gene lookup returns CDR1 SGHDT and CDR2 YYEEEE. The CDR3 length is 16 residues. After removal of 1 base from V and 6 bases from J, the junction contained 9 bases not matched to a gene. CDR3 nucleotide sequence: TGTGCCAGCAGCTTGATGTACCAGGGGGCGGTCAATGAGCAGTTCTTC. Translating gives CASSLMYQGAVNEQFF.

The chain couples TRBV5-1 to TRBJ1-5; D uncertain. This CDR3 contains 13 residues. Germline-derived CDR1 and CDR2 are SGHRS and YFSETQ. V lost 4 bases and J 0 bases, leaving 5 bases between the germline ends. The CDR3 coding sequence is TGCGCCAGCAGCGCCGGTAGCAATCAGCCCCAGCATTTT. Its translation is CASSAGSNQPQHF.

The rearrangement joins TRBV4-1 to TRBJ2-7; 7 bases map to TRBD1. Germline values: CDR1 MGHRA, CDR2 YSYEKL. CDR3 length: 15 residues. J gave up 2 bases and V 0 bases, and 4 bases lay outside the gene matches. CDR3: CASSQEHRGAYEQYF. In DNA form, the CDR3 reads TGCGCCAGCAGCCAAGAGCACAGGGGAGCCTACGAGCAGTACTTC.

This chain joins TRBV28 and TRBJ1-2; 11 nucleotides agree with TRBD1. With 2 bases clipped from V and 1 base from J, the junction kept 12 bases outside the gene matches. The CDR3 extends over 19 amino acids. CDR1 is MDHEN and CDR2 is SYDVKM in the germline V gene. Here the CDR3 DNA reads TGTGCCAGCAGTTTAAGGTACGGGACAGGGGGGGACGGTAACTATGGCTACACCTTC. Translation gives CASSLRYGTGGDGNYGYTF.

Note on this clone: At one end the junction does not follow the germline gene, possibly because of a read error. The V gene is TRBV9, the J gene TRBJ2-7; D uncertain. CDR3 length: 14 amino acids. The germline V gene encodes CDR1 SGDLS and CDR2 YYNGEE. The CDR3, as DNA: TGTGCCAGCAGCCCCCGTAGGAGCTCCAACGAGCAGTACTTC. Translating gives CASSPRRSSNEQYF.

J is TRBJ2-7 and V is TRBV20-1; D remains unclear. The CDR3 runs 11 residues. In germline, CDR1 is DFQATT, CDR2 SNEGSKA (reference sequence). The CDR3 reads CRVRATYEQYF. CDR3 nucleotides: TGCAGGGTTCGAGCAACCTACGAGCAGTACTTC.